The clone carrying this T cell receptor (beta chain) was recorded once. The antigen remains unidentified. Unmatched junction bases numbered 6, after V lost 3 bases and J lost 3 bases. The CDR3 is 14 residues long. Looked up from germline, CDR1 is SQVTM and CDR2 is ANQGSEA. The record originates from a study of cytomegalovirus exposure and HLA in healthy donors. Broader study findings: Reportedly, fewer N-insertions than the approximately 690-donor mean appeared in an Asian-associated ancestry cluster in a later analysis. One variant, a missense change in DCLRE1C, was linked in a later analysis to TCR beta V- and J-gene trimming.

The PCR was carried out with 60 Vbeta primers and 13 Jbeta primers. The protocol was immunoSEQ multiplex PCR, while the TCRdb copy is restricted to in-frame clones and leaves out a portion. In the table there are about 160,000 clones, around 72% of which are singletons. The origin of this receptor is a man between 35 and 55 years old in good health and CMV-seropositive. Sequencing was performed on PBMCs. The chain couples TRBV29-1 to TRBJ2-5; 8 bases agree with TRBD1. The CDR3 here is CSVDSQGAKETQYF. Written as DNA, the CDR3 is TGCAGCGTTGATAGTCAGGGGGCGAAAGAGACCCAGTACTTC.